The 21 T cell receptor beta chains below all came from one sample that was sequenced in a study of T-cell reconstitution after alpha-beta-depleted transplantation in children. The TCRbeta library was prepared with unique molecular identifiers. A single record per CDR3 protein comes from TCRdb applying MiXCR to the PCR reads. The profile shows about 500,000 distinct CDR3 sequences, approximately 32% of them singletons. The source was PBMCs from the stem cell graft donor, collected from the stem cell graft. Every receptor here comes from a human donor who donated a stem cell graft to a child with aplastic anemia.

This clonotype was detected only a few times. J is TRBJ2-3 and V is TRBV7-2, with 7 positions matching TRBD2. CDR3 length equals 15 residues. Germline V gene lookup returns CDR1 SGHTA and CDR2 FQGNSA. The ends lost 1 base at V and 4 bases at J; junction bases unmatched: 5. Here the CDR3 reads CASSLGGRGSDTQYF. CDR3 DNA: TGTGCCAGCAGCTTAGGCGGGAGAGGGTCAGATACGCAGTATTTT.

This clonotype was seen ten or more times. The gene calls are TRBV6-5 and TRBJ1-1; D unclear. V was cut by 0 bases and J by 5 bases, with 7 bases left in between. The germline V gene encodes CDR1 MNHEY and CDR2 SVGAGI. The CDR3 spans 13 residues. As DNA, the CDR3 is TGTGCCAGCAGTTACTCGAAAGGAACTGAAGCTTTCTTT. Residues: CASSYSKGTEAFF.

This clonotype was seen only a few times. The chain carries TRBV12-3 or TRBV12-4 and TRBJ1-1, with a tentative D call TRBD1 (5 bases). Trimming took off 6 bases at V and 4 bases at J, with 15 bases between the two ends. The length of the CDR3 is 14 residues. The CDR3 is CASSFGYRGTEAFF. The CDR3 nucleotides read TGTGCCAGCAGCTTCGGATATAGGGGCACTGAAGCTTTCTTT.

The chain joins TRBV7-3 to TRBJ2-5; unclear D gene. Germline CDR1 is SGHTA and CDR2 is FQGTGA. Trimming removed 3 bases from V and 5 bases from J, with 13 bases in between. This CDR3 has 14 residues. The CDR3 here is CASSLNWGGETQYF. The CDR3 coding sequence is TGTGCCAGCAGCTTGAACTGGGGTGGGGAGACCCAGTACTTC.

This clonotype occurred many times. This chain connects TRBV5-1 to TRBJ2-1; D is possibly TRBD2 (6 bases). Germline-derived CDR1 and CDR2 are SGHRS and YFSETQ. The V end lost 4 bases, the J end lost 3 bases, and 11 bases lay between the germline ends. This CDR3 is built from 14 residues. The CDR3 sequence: CASSGGQSYNEQFF. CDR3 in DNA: TGCGCCAGCAGCGGAGGGCAAAGCTACAATGAGCAGTTCTTC. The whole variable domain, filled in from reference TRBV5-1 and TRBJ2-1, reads KAGVTQTPRYLIKTRGQQVTLSCSPISGHRSVSWYQQTPGQGLQFLFEYFSETQRNKGNFPGRFSGRQFSNSRSEMNVSTLELGDSALYLCASSGGQSYNEQFFGPGTRLTVL.

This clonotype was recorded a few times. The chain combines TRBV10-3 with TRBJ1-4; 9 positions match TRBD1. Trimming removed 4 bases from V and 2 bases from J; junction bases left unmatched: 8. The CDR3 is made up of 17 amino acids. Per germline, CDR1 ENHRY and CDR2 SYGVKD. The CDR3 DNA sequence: TGTGCCATCAGTGGAGATTGGGGGACAGGGACTAATGAAAAACTGTTTTTT. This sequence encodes CAISGDWGTGTNEKLFF.

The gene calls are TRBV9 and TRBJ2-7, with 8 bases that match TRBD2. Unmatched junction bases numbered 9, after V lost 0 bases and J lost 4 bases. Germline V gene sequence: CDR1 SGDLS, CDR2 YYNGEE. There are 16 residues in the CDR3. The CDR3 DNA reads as TGTGCCAGCAGCGTAGAGGGCCGGGAGGGCGAGTACGAGCAGTACTTC. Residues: CASSVEGREGEYEQYF. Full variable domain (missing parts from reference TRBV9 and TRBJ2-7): DSGVTQTPKHLITATGQRVTLRCSPRSGDLSVYWYQQSLDQGLQFLIQYYNGEERAKGNILERFSAQQFPDLHSELNLSSLELGDSALYFCASSVEGREGEYEQYFGPGTRLTVT.

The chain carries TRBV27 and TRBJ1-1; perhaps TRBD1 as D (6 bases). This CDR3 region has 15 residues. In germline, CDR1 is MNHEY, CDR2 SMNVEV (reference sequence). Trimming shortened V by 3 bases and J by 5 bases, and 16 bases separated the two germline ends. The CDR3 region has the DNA TGTGCCAGCAGTTTGAAGGGAGGGGGAGGGACTGAAGCTTTCTTT. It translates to CASSLKGGGGTEAFF.

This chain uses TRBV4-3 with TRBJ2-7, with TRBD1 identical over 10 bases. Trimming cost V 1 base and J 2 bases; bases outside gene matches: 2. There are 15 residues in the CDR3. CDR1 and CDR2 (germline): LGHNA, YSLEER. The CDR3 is CASSQVGQGAYEQYF. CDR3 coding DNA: TGCGCCAGCAGCCAAGTAGGACAGGGGGCCTACGAGCAGTACTTC.

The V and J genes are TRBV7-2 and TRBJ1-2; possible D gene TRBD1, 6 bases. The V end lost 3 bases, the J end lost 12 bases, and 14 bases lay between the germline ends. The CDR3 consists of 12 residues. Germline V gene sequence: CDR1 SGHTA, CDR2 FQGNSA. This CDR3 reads CASSLGHPTDTF. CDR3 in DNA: TGTGCCAGCAGCTTGGGACACCCGACCGACACCTTC.

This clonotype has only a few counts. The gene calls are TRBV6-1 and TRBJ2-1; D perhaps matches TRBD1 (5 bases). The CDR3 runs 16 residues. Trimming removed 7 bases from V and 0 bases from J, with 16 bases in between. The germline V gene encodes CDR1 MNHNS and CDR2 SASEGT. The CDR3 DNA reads TGTGCCAGCATGACCAGGGATTCTCTCTCCTACAATGAGCAGTTCTTC. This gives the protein CASMTRDSLSYNEQFF.

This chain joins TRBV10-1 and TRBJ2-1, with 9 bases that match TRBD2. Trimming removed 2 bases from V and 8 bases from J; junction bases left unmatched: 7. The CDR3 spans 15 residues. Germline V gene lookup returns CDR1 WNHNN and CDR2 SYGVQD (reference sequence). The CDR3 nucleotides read TGCGCCAGCAGTGAGCTGACTAGCGGCCTTTATGAGCAGTTCTTC. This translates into CASSELTSGLYEQFF.

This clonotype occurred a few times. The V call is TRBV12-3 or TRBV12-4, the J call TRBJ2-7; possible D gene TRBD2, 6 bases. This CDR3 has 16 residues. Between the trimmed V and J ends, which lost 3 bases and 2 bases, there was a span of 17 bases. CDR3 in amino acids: CASSFSPRERTYEQYF. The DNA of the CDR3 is TGTGCCAGCAGTTTTTCCCCACGGGAGCGCACCTACGAGCAGTACTTC.

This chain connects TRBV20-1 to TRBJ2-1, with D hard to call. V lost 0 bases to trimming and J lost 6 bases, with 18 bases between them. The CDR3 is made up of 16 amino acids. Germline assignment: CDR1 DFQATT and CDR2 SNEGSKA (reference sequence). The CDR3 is CSARDVTPEFGNEQFF. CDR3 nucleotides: TGCAGTGCTAGAGATGTAACCCCGGAGTTCGGCAATGAGCAGTTCTTC.

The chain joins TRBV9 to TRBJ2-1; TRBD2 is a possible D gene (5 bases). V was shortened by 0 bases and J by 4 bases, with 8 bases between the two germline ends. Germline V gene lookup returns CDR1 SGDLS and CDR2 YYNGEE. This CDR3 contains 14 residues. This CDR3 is CASSVAGNYNEQFF. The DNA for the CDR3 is TGTGCCAGCAGCGTAGCCGGGAATTACAATGAGCAGTTCTTC.

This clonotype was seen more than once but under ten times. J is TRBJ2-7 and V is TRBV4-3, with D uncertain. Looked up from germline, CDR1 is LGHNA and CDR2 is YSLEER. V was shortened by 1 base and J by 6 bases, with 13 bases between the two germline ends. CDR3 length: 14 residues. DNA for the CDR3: TGCGCCAGCAGCCAAGTGTTCCTCGATCCCGAGCAGTACTTC. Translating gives CASSQVFLDPEQYF.

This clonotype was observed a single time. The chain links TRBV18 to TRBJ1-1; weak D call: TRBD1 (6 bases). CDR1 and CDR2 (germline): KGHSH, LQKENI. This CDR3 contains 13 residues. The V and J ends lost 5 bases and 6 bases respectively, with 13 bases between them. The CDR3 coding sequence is TGTGCCAGCTCATCACTGGGACAACCTGAAGCTTTCTTT. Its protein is CASSSLGQPEAFF.

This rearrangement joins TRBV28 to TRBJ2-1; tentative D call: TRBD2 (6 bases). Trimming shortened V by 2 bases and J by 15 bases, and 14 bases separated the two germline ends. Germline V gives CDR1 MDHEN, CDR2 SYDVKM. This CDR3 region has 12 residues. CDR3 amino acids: CASSLVAGRGFF. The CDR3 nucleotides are TGTGCCAGCAGTTTAGTGGCGGGAAGGGGGTTCTTC. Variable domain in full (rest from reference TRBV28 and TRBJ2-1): DVKVTQSSRYLVKRTGEKVFLECVQDMDHENMFWYRQDPGLGLRLIYFSYDVKMKEKGDIPEGYSVSREKKERFSLILESASTNQTSMYLCASSLVAGRGFFGPGTRLTVL.

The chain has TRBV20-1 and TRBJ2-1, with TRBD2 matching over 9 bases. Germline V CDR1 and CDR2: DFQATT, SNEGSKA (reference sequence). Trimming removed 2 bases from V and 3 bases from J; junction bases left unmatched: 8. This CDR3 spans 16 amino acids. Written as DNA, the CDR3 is TGCAGTGCTAGAACGTCGGGCGGGAGGGACTACAATGAGCAGTTCTTC. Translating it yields CSARTSGGRDYNEQFF.

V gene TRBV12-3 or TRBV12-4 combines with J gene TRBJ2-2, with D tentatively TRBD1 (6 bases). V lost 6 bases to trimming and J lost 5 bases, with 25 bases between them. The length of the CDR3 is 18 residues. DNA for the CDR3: TGTGCCAGCAGATCACCAATGGATAACAGGGATAATACCGGGGAGCTGTTTTTT. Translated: CASRSPMDNRDNTGELFF.

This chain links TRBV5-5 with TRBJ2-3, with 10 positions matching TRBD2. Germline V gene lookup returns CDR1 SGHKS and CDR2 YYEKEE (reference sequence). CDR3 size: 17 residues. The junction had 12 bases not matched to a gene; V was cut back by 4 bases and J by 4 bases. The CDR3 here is CASSPPRGSGRSDTQYF. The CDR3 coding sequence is TGTGCCAGCAGCCCCCCGCGGGGTAGCGGGAGGTCAGATACGCAGTATTTT.